Following are 27 T cell receptor beta chains from one sample sequenced in a study of cytomegalovirus exposure and HLA in healthy donors. The PCR had 60 Vbeta and 13 Jbeta primers. The repertoire was sequenced with immunoSEQ multiplex PCR; TCRdb's copy has only in-frame clones and lacks some. This repertoire includes around 75,000 clones. The sequenced sample was PBMCs. The receptors here all came from a man aged 40-55 years in good health and CMV-seronegative.

The chain employs TRBV2 and TRBJ2-7; D not certain. With 0 bases removed from V and 5 bases from J, the gap between germline ends came to 5 bases. CDR1 and CDR2 from the germline V gene are SNHLY and FYNNEI. The CDR3 covers 12 residues. CDR3 in amino acids: CASSEAADEQYF. The CDR3 nucleotides read TGTGCCAGCAGTGAAGCCGCAGACGAGCAGTACTTC.

The J gene is TRBJ2-1, the V gene TRBV7-2; D is possibly TRBD2 (7 bases). Trimming shortened V by 6 bases and J by 5 bases, and 14 bases separated the two germline ends. CDR3 length equals 14 residues. CDR1 and CDR2 from the germline V gene are SGHTA and FQGNSA. The CDR3 spells CASRDRGANNEQFF. DNA of the CDR3: TGTGCCAGCAGGGACCGGGGGGCGAACAATGAGCAGTTCTTC.

V usage is TRBV7-2 and J usage is TRBJ2-3; D not resolved. The CDR3 sequence is 13 residues long. Per germline, CDR1 SGHTA and CDR2 FQGNSA. The V and J ends lost 8 bases and 1 base respectively, with 10 bases between them. The CDR3 region has the DNA TGTGCCAGCCCTCCTATGGGCACAGATACGCAGTATTTT. It codes for CASPPMGTDTQYF.

The rearrangement joins TRBV5-4 to TRBJ2-5; TRBD1 matches at 10 bases. The germline gives CDR1 SGHNT, CDR2 YYREEE (reference sequence). V trimming: 0 bases; J trimming: 6 bases; junction bases outside the gene matches: 2. This CDR3 is 14 amino acids long. DNA for the CDR3: TGTGCCAGCAGCTTGGGGGACAGGGGTCAGACCCAGTACTTC. Translating gives CASSLGDRGQTQYF. The full variable domain, completed using reference TRBV5-4 and TRBJ2-5, is ETGVTQSPTHLIKTRGQQVTLRCSSQSGHNTVSWYQQALGQGPQFIFQYYREEENGRGNFPPRFSGLQFPNYSSELNVNALELDDSALYLCASSLGDRGQTQYFGPGTRLLVL.

The chain uses TRBV29-1 and TRBJ1-2; 8 bases align to TRBD1. J lost 0 bases, V lost 2 bases, and 11 bases had no gene match. Germline CDR1 reads SQVTM; CDR2 reads ANQGSEA. CDR3 length equals 17 residues. This CDR3 reads CSVEWVRDRSANYGYTF. The CDR3 DNA reads as TGCAGCGTTGAATGGGTACGGGACAGGAGCGCTAACTATGGCTACACCTTC.

This chain joins TRBV25-1 and TRBJ1-1; no clear D. The CDR3 runs 14 residues. Trimming cost V 7 bases and J 5 bases, with 17 bases left between them. Germline CDR1 and CDR2: MGHDK and SYGVNS. This CDR3 is CASISRGGWTEAFF. In DNA, the CDR3 is TGTGCCAGCATCTCTCGGGGAGGGTGGACTGAAGCTTTCTTT.

The chain is built from TRBV4-3 and TRBJ1-1, with D possibly TRBD1 on 5 matching bases. The CDR3 runs to 14 residues. Deletions cut 1 base from V and 4 bases from J, with 10 bases between. Germline CDR1 LGHNA, CDR2 YSLEER. The CDR3 nucleotides read TGCGCCAGCAGCCAAGTTGCAGGGCGCACTGAAGCTTTCTTT. This encodes CASSQVAGRTEAFF.

The chain couples TRBV9 to TRBJ2-7; TRBD1 matches at 8 bases. CDR1 and CDR2 (germline): SGDLS, YYNGEE. The CDR3 is 15 amino acids. With 3 bases clipped from V and 3 bases from J, the junction kept 8 bases outside the gene matches. This CDR3 is CASSGGQAVIYEQYF. DNA for the CDR3: TGTGCCAGCAGCGGGGGACAGGCCGTTATCTACGAGCAGTACTTC.

The rearrangement uses TRBV7-2 and TRBJ1-2, with 9 bases matching TRBD1. CDR3 length: 19 residues. Germline CDR1 and CDR2: SGHTA and FQGNSA. Losses at the gene ends were 0 bases for V and 0 bases for J; bases not matched to a gene: 11. This CDR3 is CASSLARYRDRDANYGYTF. CDR3 in DNA: TGTGCCAGCAGCTTAGCTCGGTACCGGGACAGGGATGCTAACTATGGCTACACCTTC.

DNA of the CDR3: TGCGCCAGCAGTGAGGGCGGCTACTACGAGCAGTACTTC. Translating it yields CASSEGGYYEQYF. The gene calls are TRBV10-2 and TRBJ2-7; no definite D call. With 2 bases removed from V and 3 bases from J, the gap between germline ends came to 8 bases. Germline CDR1 reads WSHSY; CDR2 reads SAAADI. CDR3 length: 13 residues.

The chain uses TRBV5-6 and TRBJ2-1; TRBD1 agrees at 9 bases. The CDR3 loop spans 15 amino acids. The germline V gene has CDR1 SGHDT and CDR2 YYEEEE. The ends lost 3 bases at V and 4 bases at J; junction bases unmatched: 5. Written as DNA, the CDR3 is TGTGCCAGCAGCTCATACAGGGGGCGGTACAATGAGCAGTTCTTC. Translation gives CASSSYRGRYNEQFF.

The chain is built from TRBV5-6 and TRBJ2-1, with TRBD2 matching over 10 bases. The CDR3 spans 15 residues. Germline CDR1 is SGHDT and CDR2 is YYEEEE. The V gene end was trimmed by 0 bases and the J gene end by 8 bases; junction bases not matched to a gene: 5. CDR3 in amino acids: CASSLVAGGGDEQFF. The CDR3, as DNA: TGTGCCAGCAGCTTGGTAGCGGGGGGCGGGGATGAGCAGTTCTTC.

The V and J genes are TRBV7-9 and TRBJ2-7; perhaps TRBD1 as D (8 bases). The V gene's germline CDR1 is SEHNR and CDR2 FQNEAQ (reference sequence). This CDR3 spans 18 amino acids. The V gene lost 2 bases and the J gene lost 2 bases, with 22 bases spanning the gap. CDR3 DNA: TGTGCCAGCAGCTTACGGAGCCCAAGACAGGGGACTACCTACGAGCAGTACTTC. It codes for CASSLRSPRQGTTYEQYF.

The gene calls are TRBV11-2 and TRBJ2-3, with D perhaps matching TRBD1 (5 bases). Trimming removed 5 bases at V and 7 bases at J, with 25 bases between. CDR3 length equals 17 residues. Germline V gives CDR1 SGHAT, CDR2 FQNNGV. In DNA, the CDR3 is TGTGCCAGCAGCCCCTCCACAAGGGGCGCAGGAATGTATACGCAGTATTTT. Its translation: CASSPSTRGAGMYTQYF. The complete variable domain, with remaining parts taken from reference TRBV11-2 and TRBJ2-3, reads EAGVAQSPRYKIIEKRQSVAFWCNPISGHATLYWYQQILGQGPKLLIQFQNNGVVDDSQLPKDRFSAERLKGVDSTLKIQPAKLEDSAVYLCASSPSTRGAGMYTQYFGPGTRLTVL.

The genes are TRBV6-5 and TRBJ2-7, with 9 nucleotides matching TRBD1. Germline lookup yields CDR1 MNHEY and CDR2 SVGAGI. J was trimmed by 8 bases and V by 8 bases; bases with no gene match: 16. The length of the CDR3 is 15 residues. As DNA, the CDR3 is TGTGCCAGCGGCCAAGGACAGGGGCTGTCTTTTAAGCAGTACTTC. Amino acids: CASGQGQGLSFKQYF.

The chain employs TRBV7-2 and TRBJ2-7; weak D call: TRBD1 (6 bases). Germline V gene sequence: CDR1 SGHTA, CDR2 FQGNSA. This CDR3 is 17 amino acids long. Trimming removed 2 bases at V and 2 bases at J, with 19 bases between. Here the CDR3 DNA reads TGTGCCAGCAGCTTACAGCATGGCCACAGGGTCGCCTACGAGCAGTACTTC. Translation gives CASSLQHGHRVAYEQYF. Based on the CDR3 plus reference TRBV7-2 and TRBJ2-7, the full variable domain is GAGVSQSPSNKVTEKGKDVELRCDPISGHTALYWYRQSLGQGLEFLIYFQGNSAPDKSGLPSDRFSAERTGGSVSTLTIQRTQQEDSAVYLCASSLQHGHRVAYEQYFGPGTRLTVT.

This chain links TRBV6-5 with TRBJ2-7; D remains ambiguous. The CDR3 is made up of 15 amino acids. Deletions cut 4 bases from V and 0 bases from J, with 13 bases between. CDR1 MNHEY and CDR2 SVGAGI come from the germline V gene. The DNA of the CDR3 is TGTGCCAGCAGTTCAACAGAAACGAGCTCCTACGAGCAGTACTTC. This gives the protein CASSSTETSSYEQYF.

The chain carries TRBV4-2 and TRBJ1-5; 8 positions agree with TRBD1. The J segment lost 4 bases and the V segment lost 4 bases, leaving 3 bases of the junction unmatched. The CDR3 has 14 residues. Germline V gene lookup returns CDR1 LGHNA and CDR2 YNFKEQ. CDR3 coding DNA: TGTGCCAGCAGCCGGCGACAGGGGAATCAGCCCCAGCATTTT. Encoded protein: CASSRRQGNQPQHF.

The chain links TRBV6-1 to TRBJ2-7; maybe TRBD1 (6 bases). Per germline, CDR1 MNHNS and CDR2 SASEGT. Between the trimmed V and J ends, which lost 3 bases and 5 bases, there was a span of 11 bases. This CDR3 has 13 amino acids. CDR3 coding DNA: TGTGCCAGCAGTGACGGTGGGGGCCACGAGCAGTACTTC. Amino acids: CASSDGGGHEQYF.

The chain joins TRBV5-4 to TRBJ2-3, with TRBD2 identical over 9 bases. J was trimmed by 6 bases and V by 1 base; bases with no gene match: 6. CDR3 length equals 15 residues. Germline CDR1 is SGHNT and CDR2 is YYREEE (reference sequence). CDR3 in amino acids: CASSLWRGGQDTQYF. In DNA form, the CDR3 reads TGTGCCAGCAGCTTGTGGCGGGGGGGCCAGGATACGCAGTATTTT.

This rearrangement joins TRBV4-3 to TRBJ1-3, with D unresolved. Germline values: CDR1 LGHNA, CDR2 YSLEER. The CDR3 is 14 amino acids. Trimming removed 4 bases from V and 0 bases from J, with 7 bases in between. CDR3 sequence (DNA): TGCGCCAGCAGCCCGTCAGACTCTGGAAACACCATATATTTT. This sequence encodes CASSPSDSGNTIYF.

The V and J genes are TRBV6-5 and TRBJ2-7; 7 bases are a match to TRBD2. V lost 4 bases and J lost 6; bases outside the gene matches: 12. This CDR3 is 15 amino acids long. Germline V gene sequence: CDR1 MNHEY, CDR2 SVGAGI. The CDR3 region is CASSSPGTIPGEQYF. CDR3 DNA sequence: TGTGCCAGCAGTTCCCCCGGGACTATACCCGGCGAGCAGTACTTC.

The chain combines TRBV7-2 with TRBJ1-5; D not certain. V was trimmed by 7 bases and J by 4 bases, leaving 8 bases between them. This CDR3 is built from 12 residues. Germline V gene lookup returns CDR1 SGHTA and CDR2 FQGNSA. In DNA, the CDR3 is TGTGCCAGCACGACACTTAATCAGCCCCAGCATTTT. It yields the protein CASTTLNQPQHF.

The V call is TRBV29-1, the J call TRBJ1-5, with a possible D match to TRBD1 (5 bases). CDR1 SQVTM and CDR2 ANQGSEA come from the germline V gene. V was pared by 5 bases and J by 0 bases, with 8 bases between. This CDR3 region has 13 residues. The CDR3 region is CSVKQDSNQPQHF. The DNA for the CDR3 is TGCAGCGTTAAACAGGATAGCAATCAGCCCCAGCATTTT.

To note about this clone: One junction end disagrees with the germline gene, perhaps due to a read error. The J gene is TRBJ2-3, the V gene TRBV7-2; 8 bases match TRBD2. Germline assignment: CDR1 SGHTA and CDR2 FQGNSA. The CDR3 totals 15 residues. CDR3 loop: CASSLASGFTDTQYF. CDR3 in DNA: TGTGCCAGCAGCCTAGCTAGCGGGTTCACAGATACGCAGTATTTT.

The chain uses TRBV7-9 and TRBJ2-7; the match to TRBD1 covers 9 bases. The CDR3 length is 15 residues. V dropped 5 bases and J dropped 7; count of bases not matched to a gene: 12. Germline V gives CDR1 SEHNR, CDR2 FQNEAQ (reference sequence). CDR3 DNA sequence: TGTGCCAGCAGCCCCGCACAGGGGGCGTTCAATGAGCAGTACTTC. This sequence encodes CASSPAQGAFNEQYF.

This chain uses TRBV30 with TRBJ2-3, with TRBD1 matching 8 bases. Unmatched junction bases numbered 13, after V lost 7 bases and J lost 4 bases. Germline lookup yields CDR1 GTSNPN and CDR2 SVGIG (reference sequence). This CDR3 contains 15 residues. CDR3 region: CASIGQGAFADTQYF. As DNA, the CDR3 is TGTGCCTCTATCGGGCAGGGGGCTTTCGCAGATACGCAGTATTTT.